Shown below are 26 T cell receptor beta chains from a single sample sequenced in a study of siplizumab effects on memory and regulatory T cells (dated by TCRdb to about 2019). The library relied on the immunoSEQ multiplex PCR assay. Imported from immuneACCESS, the table was reduced by TCRdb to in-frame sequences with V and J called. These copies leave out some clones; in studies compared against another copy, an unresolved V gene accounts for under half, and the cause of the remainder is not known. A total of around 72,000 clones appear in this sample, roughly 89% of them only once. The ten largest clonotypes hold around 30% of the sample. Sequencing was done on a sample of CD8+ T cells sorted from blood. These receptors originate from a human donor in good health.

For this clone: One end of the junction varies from germline; a read error may be responsible. The genes are TRBV7-7 and TRBJ2-3; 11 bases align to TRBD2. This CDR3 has 15 amino acids. The germline V gene encodes CDR1 SSHAT and CDR2 FNYEAQ (reference sequence). CDR3 in amino acids: CASSPTLAGVDTQYF. The CDR3 DNA is TGTGCTAGCAGCCCAACACTAGCGGGAGTGGATACGCAGTATTTT.

The CDR3 bases are TGCAGTGCTATATGGATGGAGACCCAGTACTTC. Residues: CSAIWMETQYF. This chain links TRBV20-1 with TRBJ2-5; D not certain. Germline-derived CDR1 and CDR2 are DFQATT and SNEGSKA (reference sequence). V lost 4 bases and J lost 5, with 8 bases in between. The length of the CDR3 is 11 residues.

This chain uses TRBV6-4 with TRBJ2-1; 8 positions agree with TRBD2. Germline assignment: CDR1 MRHNA and CDR2 SNTAGT. V lost 5 bases and J lost 6; bases outside the gene matches: 6. The CDR3 totals 14 residues. The CDR3 DNA reads TGTGCCAGCAGTTCCGGGACTAGTAGCAATGAGCAGTTCTTC. Translated: CASSSGTSSNEQFF.

This clone was detected only once. The V and J genes are TRBV2 and TRBJ2-7; D is undetermined. The germline V gene has CDR1 SNHLY and CDR2 FYNNEI. The CDR3 length is 13 residues. V lost 4 bases, J lost 0 bases, and 7 bases lay in between. The CDR3 sequence is CASSGKSSYEQYF. CDR3 bases: TGTGCCAGCAGTGGAAAAAGCTCCTACGAGCAGTACTTC.

This clone came up a few times. The V gene is TRBV19, the J gene TRBJ2-5; tentatively, D is TRBD1 or TRBD2 (6 bases each). Deletions cut 1 base from V and 5 bases from J, with 14 bases between. Per germline, CDR1 LNHDA and CDR2 SQIVND (reference sequence). The CDR3 is 15 residues long. CDR3 DNA sequence: TGTGCCAGTAGTATAGGGGGGGCAGGGATGGAGACCCAGTACTTC. Translating gives CASSIGGAGMETQYF.

V gene TRBV5-6 combines with J gene TRBJ1-4; possible D gene TRBD1, 5 bases. Trimming took 3 bases from V and 8 from J, leaving 14 bases between them. CDR1 and CDR2 (germline): SGHDT, YYEEEE. The CDR3 contains 14 residues. The CDR3 here is CASSSAQWGEKLFF. The CDR3 coding sequence is TGTGCCAGCAGCTCGGCCCAATGGGGGGAAAAACTGTTTTTT.

The chain recombines TRBV6-5 with TRBJ2-7; D remains unclear. The ends were cut back, 2 bases at V and 4 bases at J, with 9 bases in the middle. This CDR3 spans 13 amino acids. From germline, CDR1 is MNHEY and CDR2 SVGAGI. Here the CDR3 DNA reads TGTGCCAGCAGTTACGGGTTCTTGTACGAGCAGTACTTC. Translation gives CASSYGFLYEQYF.

Turning to this clone: The junction departs from the called germline gene at one end, perhaps through a read error. The chain couples TRBV6-6 to TRBJ1-5, with D uncertain. Germline V gene sequence: CDR1 MNHNY, CDR2 SVGAGI (reference sequence). The CDR3 has 16 amino acids. CDR3 loop: CAISASFLGSNQPQHF. The CDR3 DNA sequence: TGTGCCATCAGTGCCTCTTTTCTCGGTAGCAATCAGCCCCAGCATTTT.

The chain carries TRBV27 and TRBJ2-1; 12 bases match TRBD2. Germline V CDR1 and CDR2: MNHEY, SMNVEV (reference sequence). V dropped 6 bases and J dropped 10; count of bases not matched to a gene: 13. The CDR3 extends over 16 amino acids. In nucleotides, the CDR3 is TGTGCCAGCAGACACTCCCGACTAGCGGGGGATTGGGAGCAGTTCTTC. The encoded protein is CASRHSRLAGDWEQFF.

The rearrangement joins TRBV5-6 to TRBJ2-7; D gene ambiguous. Germline V gene lookup returns CDR1 SGHDT and CDR2 YYEEEE. This CDR3 is built from 13 residues. Trimming cost V 3 bases and J 0 bases, with 7 bases left between them. For the CDR3, the DNA is TGTGCCAGCAGCTGGGATTACTCCTACGAGCAGTACTTC. Its protein product is CASSWDYSYEQYF.

The CDR3 sequence: CGSGPSTDTQYF. The CDR3 bases are TGTGGGAGCGGGCCAAGCACAGATACGCAGTATTTT. The chain combines TRBV27 with TRBJ2-3; possibly TRBD2 for D (6 bases). This CDR3 region has 12 residues. Per the germline V gene, CDR1 is MNHEY and CDR2 is SMNVEV (reference sequence).

The genes are TRBV19 and TRBJ1-1; the match to TRBD1 covers 8 bases. This CDR3 comprises 14 residues. Germline CDR1 is LNHDA and CDR2 is SQIVND (reference sequence). Trimming took 3 bases from V and 5 from J; bases not matched to a gene: 5. CDR3 loop: CASSIQGAGTEAFF. The CDR3 bases are TGTGCCAGTAGTATCCAGGGGGCTGGGACTGAAGCTTTCTTT.

The chain uses TRBV4-1 and TRBJ2-1; D remains unclear. The germline V gene has CDR1 MGHRA and CDR2 YSYEKL. The CDR3 totals 15 residues. V lost 4 bases and J 7 bases, leaving 17 bases between the germline ends. CDR3 nucleotides: TGCGCCAGCAGCCCCAAGATAGGTTTTCGGAATGAGCAGTTCTTC. Its protein is CASSPKIGFRNEQFF.

The gene calls are TRBV10-3 and TRBJ1-3; perhaps TRBD1 as D (5 bases). Trimming stripped 6 bases from V and 3 bases from J, with 30 bases between. The CDR3 is 20 amino acids. Germline CDR1 reads ENHRY; CDR2 reads SYGVKD. The CDR3 protein is CAISPTGLAYDLGVGNTIYF. CDR3 coding DNA: TGTGCCATCAGCCCGACGGGACTTGCATACGATTTGGGAGTTGGAAACACCATATATTTT.

The chain combines TRBV11-2 with TRBJ2-4; TRBD2 agrees at 7 bases. J gave up 4 bases and V 4 bases, and 16 bases lay outside the gene matches. The CDR3 loop spans 18 amino acids. Germline loops: CDR1 SGHAT, CDR2 FQNNGV. The CDR3 loop is CASSSPGWREKGKNIQYF. The CDR3 DNA reads as TGTGCCAGCAGCTCCCCAGGGTGGCGGGAGAAGGGTAAAAACATTCAGTACTTC.

The chain carries TRBV6-4 and TRBJ1-1; TRBD1 aligns across 7 bases. Germline-derived CDR1 and CDR2 are MRHNA and SNTAGT. The CDR3 has 14 residues. With 5 bases clipped from V and 1 base from J, the junction kept 4 bases outside the gene matches. CDR3 DNA: TGTGCCAGCAGTCCCGCAGGGGGGAACACTGAAGCTTTCTTT. It yields the protein CASSPAGGNTEAFF.

J is TRBJ2-1 and V is TRBV15; weak D call: TRBD1 (6 bases). CDR1 LNHNV and CDR2 YYDKDF come from the germline V gene (reference sequence). Deletions cut 0 bases from V and 8 bases from J, with 11 bases between. The CDR3 runs to 14 residues. CDR3 in DNA: TGTGCCACCAGCAGAGATACAGGGCGAGATGAGCAGTTCTTC. Translation: CATSRDTGRDEQFF.

The chain employs TRBV5-1 and TRBJ2-1; TRBD2 agrees at 9 bases. The germline CDR1 and CDR2 sequences are SGHRS and YFSETQ. With V trimmed by 2 bases and J by 4 bases, 7 bases remained unmatched. There are 16 residues in the CDR3. CDR3 nucleotides: TGCGCCAGCAGCTTCTCTAGCGGGAACATTTACAATGAGCAGTTCTTC. It encodes CASSFSSGNIYNEQFF. Using reference TRBV5-1 and TRBJ2-1 for the parts outside the CDR3, the full variable domain is KAGVTQTPRYLIKTRGQQVTLSCSPISGHRSVSWYQQTPGQGLQFLFEYFSETQRNKGNFPGRFSGRQFSNSRSEMNVSTLELGDSALYLCASSFSSGNIYNEQFFGPGTRLTVL.

For the CDR3, the DNA is TGTGCCAGCAGTGGGACGGCAGAAAAACTGTTTTTT. Protein: CASSGTAEKLFF. This chain connects TRBV7-9 to TRBJ1-4, with D maybe TRBD1 (5 bases). In germline, CDR1 is SEHNR, CDR2 FQNEAQ (reference sequence). Trimming removed 6 bases at V and 8 bases at J, with 10 bases between. The CDR3 sequence is 12 residues long.

This clone appeared once. The V call is TRBV19, the J call TRBJ2-3; weak D call: TRBD2 (6 bases). V lost 8 bases and J lost 4, with 19 bases in between. Germline loops: CDR1 LNHDA, CDR2 SQIVND (reference sequence). The CDR3 has 15 residues. CDR3 nucleotides: TGTGCCAGTTCCCAACTTAGCGGATCCTCAGATACGCAGTATTTT. Amino acids: CASSQLSGSSDTQYF.

This clone was picked up one time. J is TRBJ2-7 and V is TRBV6-1; D not resolved. The CDR3 is 13 residues long. With 3 bases removed from V and 1 base from J, the gap between germline ends came to 7 bases. Per germline, CDR1 MNHNS and CDR2 SASEGT. Here the CDR3 reads CASSDIRSYEQYF. Written as DNA, the CDR3 is TGTGCCAGCAGTGACATAAGGTCCTACGAGCAGTACTTC.

The rearrangement joins TRBV4-2 to TRBJ1-6; D is unresolved. CDR1 is LGHNA, CDR2 YNFKEQ, per germline. Trimming removed 5 bases from V and 1 base from J, with 9 bases in between. The CDR3 covers 15 residues. DNA for the CDR3: TGTGCCAGCAGCTTGAGAACGTCCTATAATTCACCCCTCCACTTT. Protein product: CASSLRTSYNSPLHF.

The V gene is TRBV5-6, the J gene TRBJ2-5; 8 bases line up with TRBD1. In germline, CDR1 is SGHDT, CDR2 YYEEEE. The CDR3 covers 14 residues. V lost 0 bases and J lost 3; bases outside the gene matches: 1. The CDR3 region is CASSLVTGEETQYF. In nucleotides, the CDR3 is TGTGCCAGCAGCTTGGTGACAGGGGAAGAGACCCAGTACTTC.

DNA for the CDR3: TGTGCCAGTACCCTACTCTCGGGGGGAGGCTATGGCTACACCTTC. Translated: CASTLLSGGGYGYTF. V usage is TRBV19 and J usage is TRBJ1-2; D possibly corresponds to TRBD1 (5 bases). Germline loops: CDR1 LNHDA, CDR2 SQIVND (reference sequence). The CDR3 totals 15 residues. V was cut by 7 bases and J by 4 bases, with 19 bases left in between.

The sample holds one count of this clone. J is TRBJ2-1 and V is TRBV19; D possibly corresponds to TRBD1 (5 bases). Germline loops: CDR1 LNHDA, CDR2 SQIVND (reference sequence). The CDR3 contains 13 residues. Trimming stripped 6 bases from V and 6 bases from J, with 12 bases between. CDR3 sequence (DNA): TGTGCCAGTAGAAGTCTAGGGGCCAATGAGCAGTTCTTC. Encoded protein: CASRSLGANEQFF.

The chain is built from TRBV19 and TRBJ2-3, with TRBD2 identical over 7 bases. The V segment lost 3 bases and the J segment 4 bases; nucleotides outside the gene matches: 4. The V gene's germline CDR1 is LNHDA and CDR2 SQIVND (reference sequence). The CDR3 has 14 residues. The CDR3 DNA follows: TGTGCCAGTAGTATGGGGCGGGAGCCAGATACGCAGTATTTT. Protein: CASSMGREPDTQYF.